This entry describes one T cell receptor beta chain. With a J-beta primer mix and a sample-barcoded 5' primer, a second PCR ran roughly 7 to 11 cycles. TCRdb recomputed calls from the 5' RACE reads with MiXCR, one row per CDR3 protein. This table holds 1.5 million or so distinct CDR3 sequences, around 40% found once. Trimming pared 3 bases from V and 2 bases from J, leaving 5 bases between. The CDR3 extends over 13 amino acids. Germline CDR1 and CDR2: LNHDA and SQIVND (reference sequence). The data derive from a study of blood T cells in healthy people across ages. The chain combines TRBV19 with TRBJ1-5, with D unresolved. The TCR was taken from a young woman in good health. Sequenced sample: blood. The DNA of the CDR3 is TGTGCCAGTAGTATGGGCGGCAATCAGCCCCAGCATTTT. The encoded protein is CASSMGGNQPQHF.